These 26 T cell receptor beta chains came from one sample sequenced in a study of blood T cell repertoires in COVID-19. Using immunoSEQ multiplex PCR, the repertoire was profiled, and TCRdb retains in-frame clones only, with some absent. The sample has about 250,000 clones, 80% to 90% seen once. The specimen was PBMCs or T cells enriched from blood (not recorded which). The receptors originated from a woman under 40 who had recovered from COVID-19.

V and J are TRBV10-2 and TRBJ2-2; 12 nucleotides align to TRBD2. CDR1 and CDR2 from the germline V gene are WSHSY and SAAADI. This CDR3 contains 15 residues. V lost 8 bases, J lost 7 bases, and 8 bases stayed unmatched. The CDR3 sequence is CASGPSGGAGGELFF. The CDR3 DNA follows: TGCGCCAGCGGGCCTAGCGGGGGGGCCGGCGGGGAGCTGTTTTTT.

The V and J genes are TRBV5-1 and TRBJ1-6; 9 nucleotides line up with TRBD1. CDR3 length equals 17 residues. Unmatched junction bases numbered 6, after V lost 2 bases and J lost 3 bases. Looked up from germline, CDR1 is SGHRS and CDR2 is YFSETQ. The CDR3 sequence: CASSFRDRDRYNSPLHF. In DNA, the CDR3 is TGCGCCAGCAGCTTCCGGGACAGGGACCGCTATAATTCACCCCTCCACTTT.

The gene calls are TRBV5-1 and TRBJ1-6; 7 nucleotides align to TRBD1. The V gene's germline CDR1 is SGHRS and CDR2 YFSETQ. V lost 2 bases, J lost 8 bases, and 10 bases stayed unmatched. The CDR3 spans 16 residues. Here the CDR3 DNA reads TGCGCCAGCAGCTTCCAACCTACAGGGGATTATTCACCCCTCCACTTT. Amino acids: CASSFQPTGDYSPLHF.

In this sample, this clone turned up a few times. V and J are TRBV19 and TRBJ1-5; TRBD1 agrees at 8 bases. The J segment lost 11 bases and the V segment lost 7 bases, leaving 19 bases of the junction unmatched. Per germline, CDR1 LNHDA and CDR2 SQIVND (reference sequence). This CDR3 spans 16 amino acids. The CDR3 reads CASTRDQGAPLKAQHF. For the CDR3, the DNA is TGTGCCAGTACCAGGGATCAGGGGGCCCCCCTAAAAGCCCAGCATTTT.

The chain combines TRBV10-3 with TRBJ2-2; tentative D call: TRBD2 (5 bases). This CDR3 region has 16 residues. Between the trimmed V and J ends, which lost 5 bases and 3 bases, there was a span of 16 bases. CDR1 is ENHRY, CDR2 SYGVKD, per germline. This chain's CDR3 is CAISPGIVRDTGELFF. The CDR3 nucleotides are TGTGCCATCAGTCCGGGGATAGTGAGAGACACCGGGGAGCTGTTTTTT.

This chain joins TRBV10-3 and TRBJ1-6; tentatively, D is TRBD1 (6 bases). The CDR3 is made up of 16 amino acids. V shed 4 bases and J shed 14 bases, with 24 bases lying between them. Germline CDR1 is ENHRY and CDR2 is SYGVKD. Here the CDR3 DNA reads TGTGCCATCAGTGTTACTATACAGGGCTCGAAAATGGCCCTCCACTTT. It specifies CAISVTIQGSKMALHF.

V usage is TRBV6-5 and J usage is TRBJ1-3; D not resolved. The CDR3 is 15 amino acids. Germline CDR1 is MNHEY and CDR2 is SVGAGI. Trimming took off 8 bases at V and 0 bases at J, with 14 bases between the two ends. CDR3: CASHRRGSSGNTIYF. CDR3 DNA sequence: TGTGCCAGCCACCGACGAGGGAGCTCTGGAAACACCATATATTTT.

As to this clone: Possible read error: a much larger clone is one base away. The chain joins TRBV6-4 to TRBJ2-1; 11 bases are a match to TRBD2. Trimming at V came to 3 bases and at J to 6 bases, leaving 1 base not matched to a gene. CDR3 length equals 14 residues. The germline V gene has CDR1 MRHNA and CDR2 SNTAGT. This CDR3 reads CASSELAGANEQFF. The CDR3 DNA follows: TGTGCCAGCAGTGAACTAGCGGGAGCCAATGAGCAGTTCTTC.

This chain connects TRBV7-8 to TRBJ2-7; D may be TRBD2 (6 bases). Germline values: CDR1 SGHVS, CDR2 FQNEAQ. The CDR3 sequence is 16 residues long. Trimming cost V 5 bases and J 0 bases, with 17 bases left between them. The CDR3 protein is CASSDAGLASSYEQYF. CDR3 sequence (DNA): TGTGCCAGCAGCGATGCGGGACTCGCGAGCTCCTACGAGCAGTACTTC.

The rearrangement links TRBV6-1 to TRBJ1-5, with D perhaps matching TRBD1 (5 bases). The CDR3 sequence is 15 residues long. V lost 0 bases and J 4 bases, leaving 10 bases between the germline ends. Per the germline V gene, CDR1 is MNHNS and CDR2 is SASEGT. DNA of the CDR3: TGTGCCAGCAGTGAAGCGGGGGGAAGAAATCAGCCCCAGCATTTT. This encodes CASSEAGGRNQPQHF.

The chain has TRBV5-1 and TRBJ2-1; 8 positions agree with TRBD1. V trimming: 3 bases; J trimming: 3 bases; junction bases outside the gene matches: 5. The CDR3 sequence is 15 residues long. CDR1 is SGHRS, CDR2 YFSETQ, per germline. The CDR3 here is CASSSRGLLYNEQFF. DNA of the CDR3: TGCGCCAGCAGCTCCAGGGGGCTTCTCTACAATGAGCAGTTCTTC.

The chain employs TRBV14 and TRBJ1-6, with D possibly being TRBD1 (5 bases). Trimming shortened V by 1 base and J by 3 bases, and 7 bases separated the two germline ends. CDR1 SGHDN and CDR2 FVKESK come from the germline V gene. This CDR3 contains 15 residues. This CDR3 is CASSQGQGYNSPLHF. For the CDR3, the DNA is TGTGCCAGCAGCCAAGGTCAGGGCTATAATTCACCCCTCCACTTT. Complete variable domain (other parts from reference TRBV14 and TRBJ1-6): EAGVTQFPSHSVIEKGQTVTLRCDPISGHDNLYWYRRVMGKEIKFLLHFVKESKQDESGMPNNRFLAERTGGTYSTLKVQPAELEDSGVYFCASSQGQGYNSPLHFGNGTRLTVT.

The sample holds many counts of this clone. The CDR3 nucleotides are TGTGCCAGCAGTGAAAAAGTGACAGGGGGCACTGAAGCTTTCTTT. As protein: CASSEKVTGGTEAFF. This sequence joins TRBV6-1 and TRBJ1-1; 9 bases align to TRBD1. Per the germline V gene, CDR1 is MNHNS and CDR2 is SASEGT. Trimming at V came to 2 bases and at J to 4 bases, leaving 5 bases not matched to a gene. The CDR3 sequence is 15 residues long.

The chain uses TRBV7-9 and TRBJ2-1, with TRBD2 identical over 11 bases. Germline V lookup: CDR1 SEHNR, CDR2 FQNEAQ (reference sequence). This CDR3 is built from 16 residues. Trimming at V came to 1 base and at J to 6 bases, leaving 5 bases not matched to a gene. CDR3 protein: CASSLEGTSGINEQFF. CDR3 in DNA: TGTGCCAGCAGCTTAGAGGGGACTAGCGGTATCAATGAGCAGTTCTTC.

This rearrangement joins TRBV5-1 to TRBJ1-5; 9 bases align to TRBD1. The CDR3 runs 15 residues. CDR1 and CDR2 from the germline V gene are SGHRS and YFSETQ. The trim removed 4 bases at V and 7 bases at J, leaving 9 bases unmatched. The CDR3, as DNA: TGCGCCAGCAGCCAAGAGACAGGGGGAGGGCAGCCCCAGCATTTT. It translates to CASSQETGGGQPQHF.

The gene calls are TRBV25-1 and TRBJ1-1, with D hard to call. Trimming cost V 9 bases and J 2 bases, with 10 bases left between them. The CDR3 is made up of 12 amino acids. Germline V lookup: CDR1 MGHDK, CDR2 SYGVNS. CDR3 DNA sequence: TGTGCCAGTTCCCACAGTAACACTGAAGCTTTCTTT. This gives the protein CASSHSNTEAFF.

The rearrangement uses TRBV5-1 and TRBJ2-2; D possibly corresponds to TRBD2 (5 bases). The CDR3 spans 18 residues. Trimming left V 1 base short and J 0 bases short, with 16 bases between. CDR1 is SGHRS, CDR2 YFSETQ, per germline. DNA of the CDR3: TGCGCCAGCAGCTTGTCCGCCCGGGGAGCCTCGAACACCGGGGAGCTGTTTTTT. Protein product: CASSLSARGASNTGELFF. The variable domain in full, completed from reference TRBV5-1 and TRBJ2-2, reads KAGVTQTPRYLIKTRGQQVTLSCSPISGHRSVSWYQQTPGQGLQFLFEYFSETQRNKGNFPGRFSGRQFSNSRSEMNVSTLELGDSALYLCASSLSARGASNTGELFFGEGSRLTVL.

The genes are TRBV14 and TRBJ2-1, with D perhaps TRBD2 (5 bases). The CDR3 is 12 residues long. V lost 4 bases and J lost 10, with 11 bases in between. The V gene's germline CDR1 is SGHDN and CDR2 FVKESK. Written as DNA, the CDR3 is TGTGCCAGCAGCCCGGGGTCGCGGGAGCAGTTCTTC. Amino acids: CASSPGSREQFF. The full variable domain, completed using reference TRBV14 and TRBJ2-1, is EAGVTQFPSHSVIEKGQTVTLRCDPISGHDNLYWYRRVMGKEIKFLLHFVKESKQDESGMPNNRFLAERTGGTYSTLKVQPAELEDSGVYFCASSPGSREQFFGPGTRLTVL.

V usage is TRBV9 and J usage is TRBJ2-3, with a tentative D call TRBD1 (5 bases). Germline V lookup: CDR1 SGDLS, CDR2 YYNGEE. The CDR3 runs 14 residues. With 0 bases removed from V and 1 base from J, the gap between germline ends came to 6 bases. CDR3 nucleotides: TGTGCCAGCAGCGTAGTAGGGGGCACAGATACGCAGTATTTT. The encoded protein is CASSVVGGTDTQYF. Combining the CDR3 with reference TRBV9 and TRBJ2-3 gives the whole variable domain DSGVTQTPKHLITATGQRVTLRCSPRSGDLSVYWYQQSLDQGLQFLIQYYNGEERAKGNILERFSAQQFPDLHSELNLSSLELGDSALYFCASSVVGGTDTQYFGPGTRLTVL.

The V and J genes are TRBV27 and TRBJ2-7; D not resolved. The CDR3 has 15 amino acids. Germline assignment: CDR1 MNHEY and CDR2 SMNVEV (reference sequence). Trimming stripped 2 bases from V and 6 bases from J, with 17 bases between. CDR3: CASSLERVTQTEQYF. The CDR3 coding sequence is TGTGCCAGCAGTTTAGAACGGGTAACCCAGACCGAGCAGTACTTC.

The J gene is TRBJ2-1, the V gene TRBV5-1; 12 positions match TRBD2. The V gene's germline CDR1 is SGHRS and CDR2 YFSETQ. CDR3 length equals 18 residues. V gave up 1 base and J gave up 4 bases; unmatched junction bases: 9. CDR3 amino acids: CASSLSASGRAGYNEQFF. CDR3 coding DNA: TGCGCCAGCAGCTTGAGTGCTAGCGGGAGGGCCGGGTACAATGAGCAGTTCTTC.

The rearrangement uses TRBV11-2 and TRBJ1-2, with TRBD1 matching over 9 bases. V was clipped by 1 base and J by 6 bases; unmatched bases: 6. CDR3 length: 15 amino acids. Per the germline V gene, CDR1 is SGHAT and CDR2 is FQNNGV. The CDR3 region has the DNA TGTGCCAGCAGCTTAGTATCTGGACAGGGGAATGGCTACACCTTC. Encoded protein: CASSLVSGQGNGYTF.

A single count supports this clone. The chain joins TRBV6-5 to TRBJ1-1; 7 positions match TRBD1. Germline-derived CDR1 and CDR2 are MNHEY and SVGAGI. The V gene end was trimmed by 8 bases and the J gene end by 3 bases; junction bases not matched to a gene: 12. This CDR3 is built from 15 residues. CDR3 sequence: CASGSVTGTDTEAFF. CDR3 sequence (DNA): TGTGCCAGCGGATCAGTGACCGGGACAGACACTGAAGCTTTCTTT.

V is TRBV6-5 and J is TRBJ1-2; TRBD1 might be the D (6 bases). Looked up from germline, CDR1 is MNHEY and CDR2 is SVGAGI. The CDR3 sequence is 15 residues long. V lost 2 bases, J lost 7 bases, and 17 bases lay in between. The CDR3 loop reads CASSYPTGRGSGYTF. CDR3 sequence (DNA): TGTGCCAGCAGTTACCCAACAGGGCGAGGCTCTGGCTACACCTTC.

CDR3 sequence: CASTVDISGNTIYF. DNA for the CDR3: TGTGCCAGCACGGTGGACATCTCTGGAAACACCATATATTTT. The chain recombines TRBV2 with TRBJ1-3; a weak D match, TRBD1 (5 bases). Germline V CDR1 and CDR2: SNHLY, FYNNEI. Trimming removed 7 bases from V and 0 bases from J, with 10 bases in between. The CDR3 consists of 14 residues.

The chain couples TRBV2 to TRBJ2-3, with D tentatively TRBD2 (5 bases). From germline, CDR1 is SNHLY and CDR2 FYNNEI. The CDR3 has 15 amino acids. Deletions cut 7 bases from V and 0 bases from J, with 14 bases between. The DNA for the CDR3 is TGTGCCAGCAATGGCGGGTGGGAAAGCACAGATACGCAGTATTTT. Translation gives CASNGGWESTDTQYF.